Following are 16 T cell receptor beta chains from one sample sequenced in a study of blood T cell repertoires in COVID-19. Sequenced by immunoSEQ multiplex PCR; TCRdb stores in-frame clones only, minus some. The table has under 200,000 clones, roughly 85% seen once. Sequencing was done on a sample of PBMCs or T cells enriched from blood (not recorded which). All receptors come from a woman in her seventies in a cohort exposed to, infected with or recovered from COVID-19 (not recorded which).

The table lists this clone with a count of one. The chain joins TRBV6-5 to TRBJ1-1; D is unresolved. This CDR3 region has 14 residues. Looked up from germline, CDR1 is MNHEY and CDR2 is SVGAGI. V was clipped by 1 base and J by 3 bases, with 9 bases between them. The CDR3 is CASSYYSLDTEAFF. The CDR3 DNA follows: TGTGCCAGCAGTTACTATAGCCTCGACACTGAAGCTTTCTTT.

The CDR3: CASSFWDSSYEQYF. CDR3 in DNA: TGTGCCAGCAGTTTCTGGGACTCATCCTACGAGCAGTACTTC. The genes are TRBV28 and TRBJ2-7; D might be TRBD2 (6 bases). Germline V gene data show CDR1 as MDHEN and CDR2 as SYDVKM. This CDR3 has 14 amino acids. With 3 bases removed from V and 1 base from J, the gap between germline ends came to 10 bases. The full variable domain, rest sourced from reference TRBV28 and TRBJ2-7, is DVKVTQSSRYLVKRTGEKVFLECVQDMDHENMFWYRQDPGLGLRLIYFSYDVKMKEKGDIPEGYSVSREKKERFSLILESASTNQTSMYLCASSFWDSSYEQYFGPGTRLTVT.

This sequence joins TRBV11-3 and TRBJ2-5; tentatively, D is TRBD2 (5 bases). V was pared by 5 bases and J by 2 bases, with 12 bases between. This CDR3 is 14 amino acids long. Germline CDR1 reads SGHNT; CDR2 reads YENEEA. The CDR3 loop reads CASSPEGPQETQYF. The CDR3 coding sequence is TGTGCCAGCAGCCCCGAGGGCCCTCAAGAGACCCAGTACTTC.

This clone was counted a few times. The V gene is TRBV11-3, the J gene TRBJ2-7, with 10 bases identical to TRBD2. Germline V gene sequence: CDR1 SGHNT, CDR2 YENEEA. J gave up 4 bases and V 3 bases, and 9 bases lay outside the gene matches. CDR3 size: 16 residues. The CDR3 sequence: CASSLRGTSAIYEQYF. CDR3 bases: TGTGCCAGCAGCTTGCGGGGGACTAGCGCGATTTACGAGCAGTACTTC.

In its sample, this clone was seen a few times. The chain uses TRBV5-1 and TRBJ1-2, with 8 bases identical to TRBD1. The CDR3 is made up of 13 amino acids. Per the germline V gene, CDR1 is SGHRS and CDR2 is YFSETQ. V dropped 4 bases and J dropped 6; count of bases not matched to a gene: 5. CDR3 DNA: TGCGCCAGCAGCCCGACAGGGGTGGATGGCTACACCTTC. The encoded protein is CASSPTGVDGYTF.

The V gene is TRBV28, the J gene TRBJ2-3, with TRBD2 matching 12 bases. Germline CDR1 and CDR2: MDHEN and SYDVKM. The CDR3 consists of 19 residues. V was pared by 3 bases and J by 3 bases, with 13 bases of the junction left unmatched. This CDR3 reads CASSLQASGRALPTDTQYF. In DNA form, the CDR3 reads TGTGCCAGCAGTTTGCAGGCTAGCGGGAGGGCCTTGCCGACAGATACGCAGTATTTT.

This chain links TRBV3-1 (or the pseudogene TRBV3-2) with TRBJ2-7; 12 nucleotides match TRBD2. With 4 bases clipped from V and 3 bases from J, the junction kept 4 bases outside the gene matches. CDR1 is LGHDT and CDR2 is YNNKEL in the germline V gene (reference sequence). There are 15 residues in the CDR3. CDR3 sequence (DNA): TGTGCCAGCAGCCCCCAGACTAGCGGGAGCTACGAGCAGTACTTC. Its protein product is CASSPQTSGSYEQYF.

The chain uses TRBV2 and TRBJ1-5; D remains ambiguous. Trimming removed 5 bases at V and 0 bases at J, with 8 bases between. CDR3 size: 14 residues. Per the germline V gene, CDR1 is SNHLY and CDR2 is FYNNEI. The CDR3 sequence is CASSFELSNQPQHF. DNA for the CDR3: TGTGCCAGCAGTTTTGAGCTTAGCAATCAGCCCCAGCATTTT.

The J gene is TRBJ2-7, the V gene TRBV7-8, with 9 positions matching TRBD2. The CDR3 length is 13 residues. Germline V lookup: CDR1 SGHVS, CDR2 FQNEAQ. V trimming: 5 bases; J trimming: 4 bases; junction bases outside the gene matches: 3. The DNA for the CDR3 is TGTGCCAGCAGCCGACTAGCGGAATACGAGCAGTACTTC. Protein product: CASSRLAEYEQYF.

The chain's CDR3 is CASRSATSGNTGELFF. The CDR3 region has the DNA TGCGCCAGCAGATCCGCGACTAGCGGGAACACCGGGGAGCTGTTTTTT. The chain uses TRBV5-1 and TRBJ2-2; 9 bases match TRBD2. V trimming: 5 bases; J trimming: 1 base; junction bases outside the gene matches: 6. From germline, CDR1 is SGHRS and CDR2 YFSETQ. CDR3 size: 16 residues.

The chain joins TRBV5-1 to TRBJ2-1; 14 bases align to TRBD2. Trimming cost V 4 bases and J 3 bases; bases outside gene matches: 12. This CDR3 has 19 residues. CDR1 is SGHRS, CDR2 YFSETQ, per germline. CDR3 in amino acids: CASSPSGTSGSRNYNEQFF. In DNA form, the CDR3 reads TGCGCCAGCAGCCCCTCCGGGACTAGCGGGAGTCGTAACTACAATGAGCAGTTCTTC.

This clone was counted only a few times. The DNA of the CDR3 is TGTGCCAGCAGTTATGATGACTACACCGGGGAGCTGTTTTTT. Translation: CASSYDDYTGELFF. This chain uses TRBV6-6 with TRBJ2-2, with no clear D. V was pared by 3 bases and J by 3 bases, with 8 bases between. CDR3 size: 14 residues. CDR1 and CDR2 from the germline V gene are MNHNY and SVGAGI (reference sequence).

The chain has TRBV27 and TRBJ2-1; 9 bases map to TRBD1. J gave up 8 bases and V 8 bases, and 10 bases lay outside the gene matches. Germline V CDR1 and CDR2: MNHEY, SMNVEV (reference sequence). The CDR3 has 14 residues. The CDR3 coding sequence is TGTGCCAGCCCGACCGGGACAGGGTCATATGAGCAGTTCTTC. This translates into CASPTGTGSYEQFF.

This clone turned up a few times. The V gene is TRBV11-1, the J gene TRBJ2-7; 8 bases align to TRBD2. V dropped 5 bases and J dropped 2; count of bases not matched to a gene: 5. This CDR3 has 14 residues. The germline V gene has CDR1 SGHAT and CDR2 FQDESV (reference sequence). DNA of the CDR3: TGTGCCAGCAGCCCGGGACTAGGGACCTACGAGCAGTACTTC. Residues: CASSPGLGTYEQYF. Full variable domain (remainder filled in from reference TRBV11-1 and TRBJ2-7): EAEVAQSPRYKITEKSQAVAFWCDPISGHATLYWYRQILGQGPELLVQFQDESVVDDSQLPKDRFSAERLKGVDSTLKIQPAELGDSAMYLCASSPGLGTYEQYFGPGTRLTVT.

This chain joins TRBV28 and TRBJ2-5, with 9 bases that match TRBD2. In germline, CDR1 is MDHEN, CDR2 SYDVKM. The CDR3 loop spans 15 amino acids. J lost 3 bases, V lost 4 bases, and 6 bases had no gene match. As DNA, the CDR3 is TGTGCCAGCAGTTCCCCCCTAGCGGGAAAAGAGACCCAGTACTTC. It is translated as CASSSPLAGKETQYF.

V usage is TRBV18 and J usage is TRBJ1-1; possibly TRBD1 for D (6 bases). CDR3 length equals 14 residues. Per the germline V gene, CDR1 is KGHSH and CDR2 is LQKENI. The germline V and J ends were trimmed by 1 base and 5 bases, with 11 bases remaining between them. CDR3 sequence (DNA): TGTGCCAGCTCACCACTGGGGGCATCGACTGAAGCTTTCTTT. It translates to CASSPLGASTEAFF.